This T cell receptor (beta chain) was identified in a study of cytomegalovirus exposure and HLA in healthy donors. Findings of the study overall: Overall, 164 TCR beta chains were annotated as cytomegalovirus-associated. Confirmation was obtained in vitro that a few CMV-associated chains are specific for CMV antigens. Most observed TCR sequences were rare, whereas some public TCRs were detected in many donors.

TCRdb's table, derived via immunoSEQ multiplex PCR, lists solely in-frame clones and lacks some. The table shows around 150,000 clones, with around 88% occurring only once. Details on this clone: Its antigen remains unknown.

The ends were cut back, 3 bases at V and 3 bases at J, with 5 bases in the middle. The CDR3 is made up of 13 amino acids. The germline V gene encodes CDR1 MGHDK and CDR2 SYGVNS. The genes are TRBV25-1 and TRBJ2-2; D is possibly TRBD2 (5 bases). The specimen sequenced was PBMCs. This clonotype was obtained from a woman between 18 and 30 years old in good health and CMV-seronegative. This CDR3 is CASSERDTGELFF. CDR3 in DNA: TGTGCCAGCAGTGAGCGGGACACCGGGGAGCTGTTTTTT.